Listed below are T cell receptor beta chains from one sample, sequenced in a study of PD-1 blockade in classical Hodgkin lymphoma. Here immunoSEQ multiplex PCR was the method, and the copy in TCRdb shows in-frame clones only, minus some. Here the sample spans roughly 40,000 clones, around two thirds being singletons. Sequenced here: peripheral blood mononuclear cells (PBMCs), sampled at baseline. The receptors derive from a human donor with classical Hodgkin lymphoma. Both conserved end residues are part of each CDR3. A D gene is named only where the DNA matches it firmly. Not every row has a clone size; where given, it reads once, few, many or a size class.

>TRBV4-2|-|TRBD2|TRBJ2-5
CASSLRTSGGDQETQYF
TGTGCCAGCAGCCTCCGGACTAGCGGGGGAGACCAAGAGACCCAGTACTTC
>TRBV27|-|-|TRBJ2-1
CASFDGGPSVVRTHNEQFF
TGTGCCAGCTTTGACGGGGGGCCCTCAGTAGTCAGAACCCACAATGAGCAGTTCTTC
>TRBV7-9|once|TRBD1|TRBJ2-5
CASSPRDREQETQYF
TGTGCCAGCAGCCCCCGGGACAGGGAGCAAGAGACCCAGTACTTC
>TRBV5-1|-|-|TRBJ2-7
CASSLFSSYEQYF
TGCGCCAGCAGCTTGTTCAGTTCCTACGAGCAGTACTTC
>TRBV2|once|TRBD1|TRBJ1-2
CASSTPGQGAVGYGYTF
TGTGCCAGCAGTACCCCGGGACAGGGGGCGGTGGGGTATGGCTACACCTTC
>TRBV9|few|-|TRBJ1-5
CASSVGPNQPQHF
TGTGCCAGCAGCGTAGGACCAAATCAGCCCCAGCATTTT
>TRBV27|-|TRBD2|TRBJ2-2
CASSFRAGVTGELFF
TGTGCCAGCAGTTTCAGGGCGGGAGTCACCGGGGAGCTGTTTTTT
>TRBV19|-|-|TRBJ2-1
CASSMFEGNEQFF
TGTGCCAGTAGTATGTTTGAGGGCAATGAGCAGTTCTTC
>TRBV27|-|-|TRBJ1-4
CASSRRPEEKLFF
TGTGCCAGCAGCAGGAGACCGGAGGAAAAACTGTTTTTT
>TRBV7-6|-|-|TRBJ1-3
CASSSGRGGVGGNTIYF
TGTGCCAGCAGCTCTGGAAGAGGGGGGGTTGGTGGAAACACCATATATTTT
>TRBV7-6|-|-|TRBJ2-2
CASSSATGELFF
TGTGCCAGCAGCTCCGCCACCGGGGAGCTGTTTTTT
>TRBV11-2|-|-|TRBJ2-7
CATLDLTYEQYF
TGTGCCACCCTAGACTTAACCTACGAGCAGTACTTC
>TRBV7-6|-|-|TRBJ2-3
CASSLTPIRALGVDTQYF
TGTGCCAGCAGCTTAACCCCAATCCGGGCCCTTGGGGTAGATACGCAGTATTTT
>TRBV5-6|once|-|TRBJ2-7
CASSLGGGYEQYF
TGTGCCAGCAGCTTGGGGGGAGGCTACGAGCAGTACTTC
>TRBV5-4|-|-|TRBJ1-1
CASSFGTRGSDEAFF
TGTGCCAGCAGCTTCGGGACAAGGGGTTCGGATGAAGCTTTCTTT
>TRBV18|-|-|TRBJ2-6
CASSPTGYGANVLTF
TGTGCCAGCTCACCTACAGGGTACGGGGCCAACGTCCTGACTTTC
>TRBV9|few|TRBD1|TRBJ2-2
CASTINRDRFNTGELFF
TGTGCCAGCACCATAAACCGGGACAGGTTTAACACCGGGGAGCTGTTTTTT
>TRBV9|once|-|TRBJ2-3
CASSEQGRSLTDTQYF
TGTGCCAGCAGCGAGCAGGGGCGCAGTCTCACAGATACGCAGTATTTT
>TRBV7-6|-|-|TRBJ1-5
CASSSNSNQPQHF
TGTGCCAGCAGCTCCAATAGCAATCAGCCCCAGCATTTT
>TRBV6-5|-|TRBD2|TRBJ2-7
CATLAGGLYEQYF
TGTGCCACCTTAGCGGGGGGGCTCTACGAGCAGTACTTC
>TRBV30|-|-|TRBJ1-2
CAWRRTAYYGYTF
TGTGCCTGGAGAAGGACAGCCTACTATGGCTACACCTTC
>TRBV29-1|-|-|TRBJ1-2
CSVGGFSGRLNYGYTF
TGCAGCGTTGGGGGCTTCAGCGGGAGGCTCAACTATGGCTACACCTTC
>TRBV4-3|-|TRBD2|TRBJ2-3
CASSQGSGGRADTQYF
TGCGCCAGCAGCCAAGGGAGCGGGGGTAGGGCAGATACGCAGTATTTT
>TRBV4-2|few|TRBD2|TRBJ2-1
CASSQERSGRYYNEQFF
TGTGCCAGCAGCCAAGAGAGAAGCGGGAGATACTACAATGAGCAGTTCTTC
>TRBV11-3|-|-|TRBJ2-1
CASSPTRVGEQFF
TGTGCCAGCAGCCCCACCCGGGTCGGTGAGCAGTTCTTC
>TRBV11-2|few|-|TRBJ2-5
CASSLAGRRETQYF
TGTGCCAGCAGCTTAGCAGGGAGGAGAGAGACCCAGTACTTC
>TRBV27|-|-|TRBJ2-3
CASSLDLGPDTQYF
TGTGCCAGCAGTTTAGATCTAGGACCAGATACGCAGTATTTT
>TRBV11-2|-|-|TRBJ1-3
CASSLGPGTGNTIYF
TGTGCCAGCAGCTTAGGTCCGGGAACTGGAAACACCATATATTTT
>TRBV7-2|few|-|TRBJ2-7
CASSLLDISYEQYF
TGTGCCAGCAGCTTACTTGACATCTCCTACGAGCAGTACTTC
>TRBV9|-|TRBD1|TRBJ2-7
CASSDNQAGQGYEQYF
TGTGCCAGCAGCGACAACCAAGCGGGACAGGGCTACGAGCAGTACTTC
>TRBV7-3|once|-|TRBJ1-1
CASSLIGQNTEAFF
TGTGCCAGCAGCCTTATAGGACAGAACACTGAAGCTTTCTTT
>TRBV28|few|TRBD1|TRBJ2-7
CASSLAGGDYEQYF
TGTGCCAGCAGTTTAGCAGGGGGAGACTACGAGCAGTACTTC
>TRBV19|-|-|TRBJ1-1
CASSHNTEAFF
TGTGCCAGTAGTCATAACACTGAAGCTTTCTTT
>TRBV7-8|once|TRBD1|TRBJ2-7
CASSLASGRQGSYEQYF
TGTGCCAGCAGCTTAGCGAGTGGGAGACAGGGAAGCTACGAGCAGTACTTC
>TRBV2|few|-|TRBJ1-2
CASSEAPGSYYGYTF
TGTGCCAGCAGTGAAGCTCCGGGCTCCTACTATGGCTACACCTTC
>TRBV30|-|-|TRBJ2-7
CAWSMDSSYEQYF
TGTGCCTGGAGTATGGACTCTTCCTACGAGCAGTACTTC
>TRBV5-3|-|-|TRBJ1-1
CARTRGRFNRSPGTEAFF
TGTGCCAGAACCCGGGGGAGGTTTAATCGGTCACCTGGCACTGAAGCTTTCTTT
>TRBV4-3|-|TRBD1|TRBJ2-7
CASSQDMGTGDEQYF
TGCGCCAGCAGCCAAGATATGGGGACAGGGGACGAGCAGTACTTC
>TRBV28|-|TRBD1|TRBJ2-5
CASQTGTGARTQYF
TGTGCCAGTCAAACCGGGACAGGGGCACGGACCCAGTACTTC
>TRBV7-9|-|-|TRBJ2-1
CASSFVLEGNEQFF
TGTGCCAGCAGCTTCGTGCTAGAGGGCAATGAGCAGTTCTTC
>TRBV6-1|-|TRBD1|TRBJ1-3
CASSFDRAGNTIYF
TGTGCCAGCAGTTTTGACAGGGCTGGAAACACCATATATTTT
>TRBV7-3|-|TRBD1|TRBJ1-1
CASSLKTGSTEAFF
TGTGCCAGCAGCTTAAAGACAGGGAGTACTGAAGCTTTCTTT
>TRBV5-4|-|-|TRBJ2-7
CASSLRMGPNYEQYF
TGTGCCAGCAGCTTAAGGATGGGGCCGAACTACGAGCAGTACTTC
>TRBV9|-|-|TRBJ2-7
CASSFIDRPSPSEQYF
TGTGCCAGCAGCTTCATTGACCGTCCCAGCCCCAGCGAGCAGTACTTC
>TRBV4-3|-|-|TRBJ1-5
CASSQKTNQPQHF
TGCGCCAGCAGCCAAAAGACCAATCAGCCCCAGCATTTT
>TRBV5-6|medium-sized|-|TRBJ2-3
CASSLDQGPTDTQYF
TGTGCCAGCAGCTTGGATCAGGGCCCCACAGATACGCAGTATTTT
>TRBV6-8|few|TRBD1|TRBJ2-7
CASSPRDRGLAGHEQYF
TGTGCCAGCAGTCCCCGGGACAGGGGGCTAGCGGGACACGAGCAGTACTTC
>TRBV10-1|once|TRBD1|TRBJ2-5
CASIGGQGLETQYF
TGCGCCAGCATTGGGGGACAGGGTTTAGAGACCCAGTACTTC
>TRBV19|-|-|TRBJ2-1
CASSIQGSNEQFF
TGTGCCAGTAGTATACAGGGATCAAATGAGCAGTTCTTC